The present entry profiles one TCR beta chain with its context. This clone's antigen is unknown. Per-nucleotide qualities are absent, and no much larger clonotype sits a single base away. This entry is derived from a study of T cell responses to AZD1222 COVID-19 vaccine (dated by TCRdb to 2020 to 2022). About the full investigation: AZD1222 recipients whose second dose came at about 4 weeks and those whose second dose came at about 12 weeks were combined into one group, since spike-specific TCR depth and breadth did not differ between the two schedules. A total of about 230 trial participants underwent TCR sequencing, of whom about 210 received two doses of AZD1222 and some 26 received two doses of the MenACWY control vaccine. Trial participants were enrolled into age subgroups of 18-55, 56-69 and 70-plus years, which contained around 150, 28 and 57 TCR-sequenced participants, respectively. Results the study describes overall, beyond this receptor: Because no day 14 peak-response samples were available, repertoires were characterized only after the peak T cell response. In the small 56-69-year group, the increase in depth fell short of significance, most likely because of low power. Conclusions about previously exposed vaccinees were limited because only six AZD1222 recipients were SARS-CoV-2 seropositive at baseline. A significant rise in spike-specific TCR breadth and depth was observed after two AZD1222 doses relative to day 0 and relative to MenACWY recipients. Epitopes outside the regions mutated in the B.1.351 and B.1.1.7 variants were reportedly recognized by nearly half of the unique spike-specific TCRs. The vaccine-associated CD4 TCRs covered the entire spike protein, and the dominant responses fell in regions 160-218 and 743-854. Participants were mostly white British and included more females than males, and it was suggested by the authors that clonal diversity may have been underestimated.

V is clipped by 0 bases and J by 7 bases, and the sequence between their germline boundaries is 12 bases long. Looking up the germline V gene (reference sequence) yields CDR1 GTSNPN and CDR2 SVGIG. The CDR3 contains 13 residues, cysteine and phenylalanine counted. The entry retains the CDR3 DNA only, 39 bases that are in frame from base 1. The CDR3 regions of human TCRbeta chains were analyzed by immunosequencing. The paper's processing steps were these. Repertoire TCRs were checked for matches against a reference library of SARS-CoV-2-specific TCRs that had been generated using the MIRA antigen-specificity platform. Breadth was defined as the fraction of unique TCRs that were SARS-CoV-2-associated. Depth was defined as the fraction of total T cells that were SARS-CoV-2-associated. Using the MIRA data, each spike-specific TCR was assigned both to the spike region to which the TCR was reactive and to a CD4 or CD8 class. Log10-transformed breadth and depth values were compared by one-way ANOVA with Sidak's multiple comparisons tests. Held by TCRdb, this immuneACCESS table contains in-frame sequences only and omits some clones. Under half of the omission traces to an unresolved V gene where checked; the cause of the rest is unknown. That table is the source of V, J and clone size, and D and trimming were worked out from the DNA. Within this sample are around 110,000 clones, with around 92% of them counted one time only. The ten largest clones represent about 6.6% of the sample.

What this sample's time point label stands for: baseline before first vaccination. Vaccinee samples were obtained from the UK trials COV001 and COV002, which included a single-blind randomized controlled phase 2/3 trial of AZD1222 (ChAdOx1 nCoV-19) in healthy adults. Trial participant PBMC samples were collected at day 0 and day 28 after the second dose for TCRbeta chain sequencing. The material was peripheral blood, obtained on day 0 of AZD1222 vaccination. The V gene is TRBV30 and the J gene is TRBJ1-2; the best D guess is TRBD1, with 6 bases matching. The source of this sequence is an adult in good health. The CDR3 region: CAWSVQGRPGYTF. The nucleotide sequence is given as TGTGCCTGGAGTGTTCAGGGGCGACCTGGCTACACCTTC.